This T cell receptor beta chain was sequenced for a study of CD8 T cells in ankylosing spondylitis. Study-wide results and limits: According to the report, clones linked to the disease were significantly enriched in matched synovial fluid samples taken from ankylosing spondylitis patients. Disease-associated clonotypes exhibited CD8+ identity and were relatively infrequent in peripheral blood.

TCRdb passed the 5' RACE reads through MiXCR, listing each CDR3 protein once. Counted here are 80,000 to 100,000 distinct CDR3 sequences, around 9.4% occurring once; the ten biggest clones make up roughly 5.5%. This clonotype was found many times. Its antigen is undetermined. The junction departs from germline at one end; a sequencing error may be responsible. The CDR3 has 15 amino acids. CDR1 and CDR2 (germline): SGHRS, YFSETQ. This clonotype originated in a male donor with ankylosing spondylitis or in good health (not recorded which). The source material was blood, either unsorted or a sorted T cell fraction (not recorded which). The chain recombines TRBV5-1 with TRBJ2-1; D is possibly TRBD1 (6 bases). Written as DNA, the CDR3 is TGCGCCAGCAGTTTGGCAGGGGTTGCAGCCAATGAGCAGTTCTTC. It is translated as CASSLAGVAANEQFF.